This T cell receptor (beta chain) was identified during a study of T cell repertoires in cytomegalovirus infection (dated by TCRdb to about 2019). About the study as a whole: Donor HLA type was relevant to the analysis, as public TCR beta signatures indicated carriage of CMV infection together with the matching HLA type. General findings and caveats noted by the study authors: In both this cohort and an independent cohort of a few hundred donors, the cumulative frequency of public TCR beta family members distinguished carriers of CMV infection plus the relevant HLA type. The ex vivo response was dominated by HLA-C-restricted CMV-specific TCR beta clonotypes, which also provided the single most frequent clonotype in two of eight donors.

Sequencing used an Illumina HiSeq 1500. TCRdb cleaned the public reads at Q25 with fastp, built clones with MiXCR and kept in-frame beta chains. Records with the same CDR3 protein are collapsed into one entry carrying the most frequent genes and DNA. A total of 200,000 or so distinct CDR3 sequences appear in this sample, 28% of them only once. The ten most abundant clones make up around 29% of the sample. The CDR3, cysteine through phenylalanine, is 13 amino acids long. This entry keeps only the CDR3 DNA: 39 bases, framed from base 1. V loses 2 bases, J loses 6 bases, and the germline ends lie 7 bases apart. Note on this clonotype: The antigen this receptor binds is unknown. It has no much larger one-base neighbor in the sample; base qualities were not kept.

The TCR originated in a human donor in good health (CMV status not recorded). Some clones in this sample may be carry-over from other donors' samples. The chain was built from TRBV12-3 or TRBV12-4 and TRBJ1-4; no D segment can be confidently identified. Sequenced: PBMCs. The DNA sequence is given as TGTGCCAGCAGTTTAAACGGGGATGAAAAACTGTTTTTT. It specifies CASSLNGDEKLFF.